These T cell receptor beta chains were read from a single sample in a study of shared clonotypes between healthy human individuals. Measured with immunoSEQ multiplex PCR; TCRdb has only the in-frame clones, and not every one. The data contain around 980,000 clones, around 78% of them seen just once; the ten biggest clones take up 0.5% to 0.65%. Material: memory CD4+ T cells from PBMCs. These receptors were collected from a man aged 18 to 30 in good health. Some clones in this sample may be carry-over from other donors' samples. Both conserved end residues are part of each CDR3. The order of the fields is J gene, V gene, CDR3 protein.

j_gene: TRBJ1-3
v_gene: TRBV6-1
CDR3aa: CASSVGPSSGNTIYF

j_gene: TRBJ2-1
v_gene: TRBV5-1
CDR3aa: CASSPVVAGAHEQFF

j_gene: TRBJ1-2
v_gene: TRBV6-4
CDR3aa: CASSDTGRYGYTF

j_gene: TRBJ2-7
v_gene: TRBV27
CDR3aa: CASNPYRSSYEQYF

j_gene: TRBJ1-5
v_gene: TRBV28
CDR3aa: CASSFGGDSNQPQHF

j_gene: TRBJ2-1
v_gene: TRBV10-3
CDR3aa: CAISEGGSDNEQFF

j_gene: TRBJ2-3
v_gene: TRBV5-1
CDR3aa: CASSFFGQGGTDTQYF

j_gene: TRBJ1-4
v_gene: TRBV11-2
CDR3aa: CASSFARRQPLFF

j_gene: TRBJ2-1
v_gene: TRBV6-1
CDR3aa: CASSYRLAGNNEQFF

j_gene: TRBJ2-1
v_gene: TRBV7-3
CDR3aa: CASSPRSGLEYNEQFF

j_gene: TRBJ1-2
v_gene: TRBV28
CDR3aa: CASSPNLGSGYTF

j_gene: TRBJ1-1
v_gene: TRBV6-6
CDR3aa: CASRDTGGTEAFF

j_gene: TRBJ1-1
v_gene: TRBV28
CDR3aa: CASSVASGPLNTEAFF

j_gene: TRBJ1-4
v_gene: TRBV2
CDR3aa: CASSLDTTNEKLFF

j_gene: TRBJ1-2
v_gene: TRBV7-9
CDR3aa: CASSPPEGAYGYAF

j_gene: TRBJ1-4
v_gene: TRBV15
CDR3aa: CATSREYEKLFF

j_gene: TRBJ2-7
v_gene: TRBV5-1
CDR3aa: CASSLDGSATYEQYF

j_gene: TRBJ1-2
v_gene: TRBV6-6
CDR3aa: CASRTGAGGYTF

j_gene: TRBJ1-1
v_gene: TRBV14
CDR3aa: CASSQEGGRGVPAFF

j_gene: TRBJ1-5
v_gene: TRBV2
CDR3aa: CASGGGQGLLGPQHF

j_gene: TRBJ1-5
v_gene: TRBV5-1
CDR3aa: CASSLLGGAQPQHF